Listed below are T cell receptor beta chains from one sample, sequenced in a study of OX40 agonist ivuxolimab in advanced cancers. TCRdb keeps only in-frame clones here, not all; method: immunoSEQ multiplex PCR. This table has about 91,000 clones, roughly 85% appearing once. This specimen consisted of CD4+ or CD8+ T cells sorted from blood, obtained in a trial of the OX40 agonist ivuxolimab. These receptors were collected from an adult with an advanced solid tumor such as melanoma, head and neck, liver or kidney cancer. CDR3s include the opening cysteine and the closing phenylalanine or tryptophan. A D gene is named only where the DNA matches it firmly. The listing skips clone size in some rows; elsewhere it reads once, few, many or a size class.

V gene	clone size	J gene	D gene	CDR3 DNA	CDR3 protein
TRBV5-4	-	TRBJ2-1	TRBD2	TGTGCCAGCAGCTTGCACTCTAGCGGGGGCGGTGAGCAGTTCTTC	CASSLHSSGGGEQFF
TRBV6-1	-	TRBJ1-1	-	TGTGCCAGCAGTCCCCGAGGAGGGGCTGAAGCTTTCTTT	CASSPRGGAEAFF
TRBV6-1	few	TRBJ1-3	TRBD1	TGTGCCAGCAGTGAGAGGGGGCTAGGAAACACCATATATTTT	CASSERGLGNTIYF
TRBV29-1	-	TRBJ2-7	-	TGCAGCGTCAGTTACGGCCGCCTATCCTACGAGCAGTACTTC	CSVSYGRLSYEQYF
TRBV6-5	-	TRBJ1-2	-	TGTGCCAGCAGTTACTCAGGGCTAACAAACTATGGCTACACCTTC	CASSYSGLTNYGYTF
TRBV7-6	-	TRBJ2-3	-	TGTGCCAGCAGCTTAATCCACTTTGTGGGGGGGCACACAGATACGCAGTATTTT	CASSLIHFVGGHTDTQYF
TRBV6-1	-	TRBJ1-4	-	TGTGCCAGCAGTGGGGGGACAACTAATGAAAAACTGTTTTTT	CASSGGTTNEKLFF
TRBV7-3	-	TRBJ2-1	TRBD1	TGTGCCAGCAGCCCCTTTCCCGCGGGACAGGGGAACGATGAGCAGTTCTTC	CASSPFPAGQGNDEQFF
TRBV19	-	TRBJ2-1	TRBD1	TGTGCCAGTAGTGTGTACAGGGGCACCGACAACCTACCTTTTTACAATGAGCAGTTCTTC	CASSVYRGTDNLPFYNEQFF
TRBV7-2	-	TRBJ1-2	-	TGTGCCAGCAGTGTGCGAGGGCATGGCTACACCTTC	CASSVRGHGYTF
TRBV6-5	-	TRBJ1-2	-	TGTGCCACCTCAGACACGCTGGGCTATGGCTACACCTTC	CATSDTLGYGYTF
TRBV6-5	-	TRBJ2-7	-	TGTGCCAGCAGTTACGCTACAGGAGCTACCTACGAGCAGTACTTC	CASSYATGATYEQYF
TRBV5-1	-	TRBJ2-7	-	TGCGCCAGCAGCCTGGATGGGGTTAACTACGAGCAGTACTTC	CASSLDGVNYEQYF
TRBV7-2	once	TRBJ2-3	-	TGTGCCAGCAGCTTAGTTCGCGGGCCAGATACGCAGTATTTT	CASSLVRGPDTQYF
TRBV11-2	-	TRBJ1-3	-	TGTGCCAGCAGCCCAGGGATAGGGAGTGGAAACACCATATATTTT	CASSPGIGSGNTIYF
TRBV7-2	-	TRBJ1-2	TRBD1	TGTGCCAGCAGCCCAGGCGGGGACAGGGGGCGAATCTATGGCTACACCTTC	CASSPGGDRGRIYGYTF
TRBV5-1	-	TRBJ1-3	-	TGCGCCAGCAGCGAGGGCGGCTCTGGAAACACCATATATTTT	CASSEGGSGNTIYF
TRBV2	-	TRBJ2-3	-	TGTGCCAGCACGCGCGGCCTCACAAGGGACACAGATACGCAGTATTTT	CASTRGLTRDTDTQYF
TRBV27	-	TRBJ1-2	-	TGTGCCAGCAGTCCTACTCCGGGTGGCTACACCTTC	CASSPTPGGYTF
TRBV6-1	once	TRBJ2-3	-	TGTGCCAGCAGTGACCCCCGACCAGATACGCAGTATTTT	CASSDPRPDTQYF
TRBV19	-	TRBJ1-1	-	TGTGCCACCGGGGTGGCAGGGGTGAGCACTGAAGCTTTCTTT	CATGVAGVSTEAFF
TRBV9	-	TRBJ1-3	-	TGTGCCAGCAGCGCCACAGGGCCTGGAAACACCATATATTTT	CASSATGPGNTIYF
TRBV2	once	TRBJ2-7	-	TGTGCCACCCAGGGAATGGGTGCGGGAAAAAGCTCCTACGAGCAGTACTTC	CATQGMGAGKSSYEQYF
TRBV5-4	-	TRBJ2-2	-	TGTGCCAGCAGCTTTCCCCCTCCAAGCGCCACCGGGGAGCTGTTTTTT	CASSFPPPSATGELFF
TRBV19	-	TRBJ2-3	-	TGTGCCAGTAGTATCTCAGTAAATACGCAGTATTTT	CASSISVNTQYF
TRBV27	-	TRBJ2-5	-	TGTGCCAGCAACCCGTTTGGGGGGACGCCGGGGACCCAGTACTTC	CASNPFGGTPGTQYF
TRBV28	-	TRBJ1-2	-	TGTGCCAGCAGTTCCCCGGGGTACTATGGCTACACCTTC	CASSSPGYYGYTF
TRBV18	-	TRBJ1-5	-	TGTGCCAGCTCACCACCCGAGCGGTTCAATCAGCCCCAGCATTTT	CASSPPERFNQPQHF
TRBV7-8	-	TRBJ2-1	-	TGTGCCAGCAGCCCCCAAGTGGGGGCCCGCCCGGGGCAGTTCTTC	CASSPQVGARPGQFF
TRBV18	-	TRBJ2-3	TRBD2	TGTGCCAGCTCACCAAGCGGGGGTGCGAATACGCAGTATTTT	CASSPSGGANTQYF
TRBV9	-	TRBJ1-1	-	TGTGCCAGCAGCGTAGACGTATCTGAGAACACTGAAGCTTTCTTT	CASSVDVSENTEAFF
TRBV6-1	few	TRBJ1-2	-	TGTGCCAGCAGGCCACTATCAGGGGCTGGCTATGGCTACACCTTC	CASRPLSGAGYGYTF
TRBV5-1	-	TRBJ2-7	TRBD2	TGCGCCAGCCCACCGGGACTAGTGGTCCCCGAGCAGTACTTC	CASPPGLVVPEQYF
TRBV28	-	TRBJ1-1	-	TGTGCCAGCAGTTTGGGGGATGGCCCTGAAGCTTTCTTT	CASSLGDGPEAFF
TRBV27	-	TRBJ1-6	-	TGTGCCAGCAGTTTAGGGCAGGCGGAGGGTTCACCCCTCCACTTT	CASSLGQAEGSPLHF
TRBV5-4	-	TRBJ2-3	-	TGTGCCAGCAAAAAGCGCGAGTGGGGGTCCACAGATACGCAGTATTTT	CASKKREWGSTDTQYF
TRBV7-6	-	TRBJ2-7	-	TGTGCCAGCAGCTTAGGTCCAGGCCCGTCCTACGAGCAGTACTTC	CASSLGPGPSYEQYF
TRBV5-4	-	TRBJ2-1	-	TGTGCCAGCAGCTTGGTGGGTAGGATGGCTGAGCAGTTCTTC	CASSLVGRMAEQFF
TRBV9	-	TRBJ1-6	-	TGTGCCAGCAGCGCCCAGGTTAATAATTCACCCCTCCACTTT	CASSAQVNNSPLHF
TRBV7-6	-	TRBJ1-1	-	TGTGCCAGCAGCCTACAACAGGGTTTGGAAGCTTTCTTT	CASSLQQGLEAFF
TRBV7-9	once	TRBJ1-2	TRBD1	TGTGCCAGCAGCCCCGGGACAGGGGTTGATTACGGCTACACCTTC	CASSPGTGVDYGYTF
TRBV4-2	-	TRBJ2-1	-	TGTGCCAGCAGCTCGGTGGGGAGCTCCTACAATGAGCAGTTCTTC	CASSSVGSSYNEQFF
TRBV11-2	-	TRBJ2-5	-	TGTGCCAGCAGCTTCGGTTCTAGGGGAGAGACCCAGTACTTC	CASSFGSRGETQYF
TRBV11-3	-	TRBJ2-7	-	TGTGCCAGCAGCTTAGGACCGACCTACGAGCAGTACTTC	CASSLGPTYEQYF
TRBV2	-	TRBJ2-1	-	TGTGCCAGCAGTCTACGGGTAGTGGGGGTTTACAATGAGCAGTTCTTC	CASSLRVVGVYNEQFF
TRBV14	few	TRBJ1-6	TRBD1	TGTGCCAGCAGAAAGACAGGGATAAATTCACCCCTCCACTTT	CASRKTGINSPLHF
TRBV5-4	-	TRBJ1-4	-	TGTGCCAGCAGCCCGGGACGGTGGAATGAAAAACTGTTTTTT	CASSPGRWNEKLFF
TRBV7-2	-	TRBJ1-2	TRBD1	TGTGCCAGCAGCCGGGACAGGGCGAATGGCTACACCTTC	CASSRDRANGYTF
TRBV4-1	-	TRBJ2-1	-	TGCGCCAGCAGCCAAGAAACAGTGGCAGGTCGGGGGGAGCAGTTCTTC	CASSQETVAGRGEQFF
TRBV7-3	-	TRBJ2-6	TRBD1	TGTGCCAGCAGCCTTGGGACAGGCCGCTCTGGGGCCAACGTCCTGACTTTC	CASSLGTGRSGANVLTF
TRBV21-1	-	TRBJ2-5	-	TGTGCCAGCAGCATGGTAACGGTAGAGACCCAGTACTTC	CASSMVTVETQYF
TRBV19	-	TRBJ2-7	-	TGTGCCACCCGCGCACAGGGAAGTCACGAGCAGTACTTC	CATRAQGSHEQYF
TRBV9	-	TRBJ2-7	TRBD2	TGTGCCAGCAGCGCACAATCTAGCGGGGGGGCCCACGAGCAGTACTTC	CASSAQSSGGAHEQYF
TRBV6-1	-	TRBJ2-7	TRBD1	TGTGCCAGCACGACAGGGAGTGCCCTAAACGAGCAGTACTTC	CASTTGSALNEQYF